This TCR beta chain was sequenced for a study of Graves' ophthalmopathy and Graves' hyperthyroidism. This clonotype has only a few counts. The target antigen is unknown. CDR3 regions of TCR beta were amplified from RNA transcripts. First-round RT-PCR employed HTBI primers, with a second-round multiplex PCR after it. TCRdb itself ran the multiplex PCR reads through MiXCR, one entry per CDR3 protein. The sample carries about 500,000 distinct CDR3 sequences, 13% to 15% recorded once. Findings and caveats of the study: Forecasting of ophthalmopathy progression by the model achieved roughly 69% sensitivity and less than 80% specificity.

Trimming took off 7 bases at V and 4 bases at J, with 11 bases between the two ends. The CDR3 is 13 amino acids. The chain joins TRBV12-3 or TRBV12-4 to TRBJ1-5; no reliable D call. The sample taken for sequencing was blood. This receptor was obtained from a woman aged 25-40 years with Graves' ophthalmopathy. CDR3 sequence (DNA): TGTGCCAGCACCCCGTCCCCGAATCAGCCCCAGCATTTT. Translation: CASTPSPNQPQHF.